This T cell receptor (beta chain) came from a study of patients and donors after allogeneic stem cell transplantation. This CDR3 comprises 16 residues. Germline V gene data show CDR1 as MGHDK and CDR2 as SYGVNS. Trimming took 2 bases from V and 1 from J, leaving 9 bases between them. In this sample, this clonotype turned up a few times. From the RT-PCR reads, TCRdb called clonotypes with MiXCR, one entry per CDR3 protein. The sample gives about 210,000 distinct CDR3 sequences, over 30% of which show up once; around a tenth is in the top ten. The chain links TRBV25-1 to TRBJ1-6; weak D call: TRBD1 (5 bases). The TCR was taken from a human donor who was either an allogeneic HSCT recipient or a stem cell or donor lymphocyte infusion donor (not recorded which). It is not recorded whose cells these are; they may come from a transplant donor. The source material was blood, either unsorted or a sorted T cell fraction (not recorded which). CDR3 in amino acids: CASSENRLSYNSPLHF. The CDR3, as DNA: TGTGCCAGCAGTGAAAACAGGTTGTCCTATAATTCACCCCTCCACTTT.